The TCR beta chain described here comes from a study of CD8 T cells in ankylosing spondylitis. Whole-study results and caveats: For ankylosing spondylitis blood, a TCR beta motif of eight or nine highly homologous variants appeared characteristic.

This CDR3 contains 18 residues. CDR1 is LGHDT, CDR2 YNNKEL, per germline (reference sequence). Trimming took 0 bases from V and 6 from J; bases not matched to a gene: 11. This clonotype occurred a few times. What it recognizes is unknown. MiXCR, applied by TCRdb to the 5' RACE reads, yields one record per CDR3 protein. In the table there are more than 600,000 distinct CDR3 sequences, over 15% of which are singletons. The sample taken for sequencing was blood, either unsorted or a sorted T cell fraction (not recorded which). The receptor was derived from a male donor with ankylosing spondylitis. V usage is TRBV3-1 and J usage is TRBJ2-1; 10 bases match TRBD2. The CDR3 DNA reads as TGTGCCAGCAGCCAAGATTACGGTCTAGCGGGAGCTCTCAATGAGCAGTTCTTC. Residues: CASSQDYGLAGALNEQFF.